This entry features one T cell receptor (beta chain) sequence. This clonotype was detected many times. The specificity of this receptor is unknown. Base-call qualities are not available, and no considerably larger clone is one nucleotide away. The V end loses 4 bases and the J end loses 4 bases, and a stretch of 17 bases separates them. From the cysteine through the phenylalanine, the CDR3 covers 15 amino acids. The read is trimmed to its CDR3 DNA, 45 bases read in frame from base 1. CDR1 and CDR2 were assigned from the germline V gene as SGHRS and YFSETQ. This sample is part of a study of patients and donors after allogeneic stem cell transplantation (dated by TCRdb to the early 2020s). The method behind the library was RT-PCR. Sequencing relied on a NextSeq 550. TCRdb trimmed the raw reads at Q25, called clones with MiXCR and kept productive beta chains. When rows share a CDR3 protein, they turn into one entry using the most common DNA and genes. This sample gives over 400,000 distinct CDR3 sequences in total; 16% of them show up just once. The ten most abundant clones make up roughly 7.2% of the sample.

Sequenced input: blood, either unsorted or a sorted T cell fraction (not recorded which). Here the chain combines TRBV5-1 and TRBJ1-1; the D gene is possibly TRBD1, with 5 bases matching. The sequence came from a human donor who was either an allogeneic HSCT recipient or a stem cell or donor lymphocyte infusion donor (not recorded which). It is not recorded whose cells these are; they may come from a transplant donor. The CDR3 loop reads CASSMTVSGITEAFF. The bases are TGCGCCAGCAGCATGACAGTCTCAGGGATCACTGAAGCTTTCTTT. Reference TRBV5-1 and TRBJ1-1 genes cover what lies past the CDR3, so the full variable domain is KAGVTQTPRYLIKTRGQQVTLSCSPISGHRSVSWYQQTPGQGLQFLFEYFSETQRNKGNFPGRFSGRQFSNSRSEMNVSTLELGDSALYLCASSMTVSGITEAFFGQGTRLTVV.